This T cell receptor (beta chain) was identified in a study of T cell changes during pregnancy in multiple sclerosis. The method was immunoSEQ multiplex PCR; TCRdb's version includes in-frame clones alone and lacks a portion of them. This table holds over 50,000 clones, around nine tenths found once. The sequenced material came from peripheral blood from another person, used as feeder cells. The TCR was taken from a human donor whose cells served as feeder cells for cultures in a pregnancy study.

This CDR3 is CASSPGTGVDYGYTF. As DNA, the CDR3 is TGTGCCAGCAGCCCCGGGACAGGGGTAGACTATGGCTACACCTTC. This rearrangement joins TRBV7-9 to TRBJ1-2, with 10 positions matching TRBD1. The V and J ends lost 5 bases and 3 bases, in that order; junction bases with no gene match: 6. This CDR3 is built from 15 residues. CDR1 and CDR2 (germline): SEHNR, FQNEAQ (reference sequence).